This T cell receptor (beta chain) stems from a study of radiotherapy plus CTLA-4 blockade in lung cancer. Study information: For around 18% of patients, objective responses occurred, and approximately 31% had disease control.

This CDR3 is built from 16 residues. Germline V gene sequence: CDR1 SGHTA, CDR2 FQGTGA. Trimming removed 5 bases from V and 2 bases from J, with 18 bases in between. Participants had chemo-refractory metastatic non-small-cell lung cancer and were treated with focal radiation plus ipilimumab CTLA-4 blockade. Of note for this clone: Its target is not known.

TCRdb keeps only in-frame clones here, not all; method: immunoSEQ multiplex PCR. The sample holds about 110,000 clones; more than 75% are singletons and the top ten take 2% to 2.5%. Study-level points and caveats: Clones of tumor-derived TCRs expanded in blood after radiotherapy plus ipilimumab. In blood, early T cell clone dynamics reportedly predicted response best, together with interferon-beta.

This TCR came from a human donor with non-small cell lung cancer that progressed on radiotherapy plus ipilimumab. Some clones in this sample may be carry-over from other donors' samples. This specimen was peripheral blood, taken from a patient treated with radiotherapy plus ipilimumab. The genes are TRBV7-3 and TRBJ2-5, with D perhaps matching TRBD1 (5 bases). CDR3 nucleotides: TGTGCCAGCAGCAAAGGGGCGGCCTCGCAGCAAGAGACCCAGTACTTC. It codes for CASSKGAASQQETQYF.